This T cell receptor beta chain comes out of a study of T cells in women clearing cervical HPV infection. Study as a whole: Case blood drawn at lesion detection; control blood after infection cleared.

V dropped 6 bases and J dropped 6; count of bases not matched to a gene: 5. Germline CDR1 and CDR2: DFQATT and SNEGSKA (reference sequence). This CDR3 has 14 residues. Notes on this clone: The read is 3 residues too short to cover the CDR3 end, so that end is filled in from the germline J gene.

Method: immunoSEQ multiplex PCR; TCRdb's copy keeps in-frame clones and lacks some. The ten top clones account for less than 6%, within a sample of fewer than 40,000 clones. The source of this sequence is a woman aged 18 to 69 with a cervical HPV16 infection that either progressed to CIN3+ or cleared (not recorded which). The V call is TRBV20-1, the J call TRBJ2-2; 12 nucleotides align to TRBD2. The sequenced sample was blood buffy coat. The CDR3 sequence is CSAGGLAGPGELFF. The sequenced CDR3 bases are TGCAGTGCGGGGGGACTAGCGGGTCCCGGGGAG.